Below are 19 T cell receptor beta chains sequenced from a single sample in a study of OX40 agonist ivuxolimab in advanced cancers. Produced via immunoSEQ multiplex PCR; TCRdb's table is partial and in-frame only. The data contain 100,000 to 150,000 clones, under 95% of them seen just once; the ten biggest clones take up under 0.95%. The sample here was CD4+ or CD8+ T cells sorted from blood, taken in a trial of the OX40 agonist ivuxolimab. The receptor set was obtained from an adult with an advanced solid tumor such as melanoma, head and neck, liver or kidney cancer.

The chain has TRBV19 and TRBJ1-1; TRBD1 might be the D (5 bases). Deletions cut 7 bases from V and 0 bases from J, with 18 bases between. Germline CDR1 and CDR2: LNHDA and SQIVND (reference sequence). The CDR3 contains 16 residues. In DNA, the CDR3 is TGTGCCAGTAAACGATACGGGGGAATTATGAACACTGAAGCTTTCTTT. Protein product: CASKRYGGIMNTEAFF.

This sequence joins TRBV7-3 and TRBJ2-5; D is perhaps TRBD1 (6 bases). This CDR3 is 14 amino acids long. Germline V gene sequence: CDR1 SGHTA, CDR2 FQGTGA. Trimming removed 4 bases at V and 5 bases at J, with 14 bases between. The CDR3 nucleotides read TGTGCCAGCAGCTCAACAGGGACGGGGGAGACCCAGTACTTC. This codes for CASSSTGTGETQYF.

The V call is TRBV5-5, the J call TRBJ1-1; the D is unclear. V gave up 2 bases and J gave up 7 bases, with 6 bases separating them. The CDR3 is made up of 11 amino acids. The germline CDR1 and CDR2 sequences are SGHKS and YYEKEE (reference sequence). CDR3 nucleotides: TGTGCCAGCAGCTTCAGGATTGAAGCTTTCTTT. Amino acids: CASSFRIEAFF. Supplemented by reference TRBV5-5 and TRBJ1-1, the full variable domain reads DAGVTQSPTHLIKTRGQQVTLRCSPISGHKSVSWYQQVLGQGPQFIFQYYEKEERGRGNFPDRFSARQFPNYSSELNVNALLLGDSALYLCASSFRIEAFFGQGTRLTVV.

This CDR3 reads CASSVSGAGLGMSGANVLTF. Here the CDR3 DNA reads TGTGCCAGCAGCGTATCAGGGGCGGGACTGGGCATGTCTGGGGCCAACGTCCTGACTTTC. The chain carries TRBV9 and TRBJ2-6; TRBD1 or TRBD2 may be the D gene (6 bases each). CDR1 SGDLS and CDR2 YYNGEE come from the germline V gene. V lost 1 base and J 1 base, leaving 21 bases between the germline ends. The CDR3 spans 20 residues. Combining the CDR3 with reference TRBV9 and TRBJ2-6 gives the whole variable domain DSGVTQTPKHLITATGQRVTLRCSPRSGDLSVYWYQQSLDQGLQFLIQYYNGEERAKGNILERFSAQQFPDLHSELNLSSLELGDSALYFCASSVSGAGLGMSGANVLTFGAGSRLTVL.

This clone has just a few counts. V is TRBV18 and J is TRBJ2-1, with unresolved D. The CDR3 is made up of 11 amino acids. CDR1 is KGHSH and CDR2 is LQKENI in the germline V gene. V lost 3 bases to trimming and J lost 8 bases, with 5 bases between them. This CDR3 reads CASSPLDEQFF. Written as DNA, the CDR3 is TGTGCCAGCTCACCTTTGGATGAGCAGTTCTTC.

CDR3: CASSFTGTERPHTQYF. The CDR3, as DNA: TGTGCCAGCAGTTTCACCGGGACAGAGCGTCCTCATACGCAGTATTTT. This chain uses TRBV28 with TRBJ2-3, with 7 bases that match TRBD1. This CDR3 comprises 16 residues. The ends lost 3 bases at V and 7 bases at J; junction bases unmatched: 13. Germline V gene sequence: CDR1 MDHEN, CDR2 SYDVKM.

This chain links TRBV9 with TRBJ2-1, with a weak D call TRBD1 (6 bases). V was pared by 0 bases and J by 7 bases, with 17 bases between. Germline values: CDR1 SGDLS, CDR2 YYNGEE. The CDR3 is 16 residues long. The CDR3 protein is CASSVGGGISQNEQFF. DNA of the CDR3: TGTGCCAGCAGCGTAGGAGGGGGTATTAGCCAAAATGAGCAGTTCTTC.

The chain is built from TRBV9 and TRBJ2-2, with 9 nucleotides matching TRBD2. The ends lost 0 bases at V and 6 bases at J; junction bases unmatched: 6. CDR1 and CDR2 (germline): SGDLS, YYNGEE. The CDR3 is made up of 16 amino acids. As DNA, the CDR3 is TGTGCCAGCAGCGTAGCTAGCGGGGTTATCGCCGGGGAGCTGTTTTTT. It is translated as CASSVASGVIAGELFF.

This chain connects TRBV10-2 to TRBJ1-1, with unresolved D. The germline CDR1 and CDR2 sequences are WSHSY and SAAADI. This CDR3 is built from 12 residues. Trimming removed 8 bases from V and 5 bases from J, with 12 bases in between. The CDR3 nucleotides are TGCGCCAGCGGGCGCGGTGAAACTGAAGCTTTCTTT. It encodes CASGRGETEAFF.

The chain links TRBV27 to TRBJ2-5; D is ambiguous. CDR1 and CDR2 (germline): MNHEY, SMNVEV (reference sequence). This CDR3 contains 15 residues. V was cut by 5 bases and J by 0 bases, with 13 bases left in between. The chain's CDR3 is CASSTSTGYQETQYF. The DNA of the CDR3 is TGTGCCAGCAGTACCTCCACTGGGTACCAAGAGACCCAGTACTTC.

The CDR3 spells CASSLRGRGRETQYF. The CDR3 DNA reads as TGTGCCAGCAGCTTGCGGGGGCGCGGGAGAGAGACCCAGTACTTC. The J gene is TRBJ2-5, the V gene TRBV11-2; a weak D match, TRBD2 (7 bases). Germline CDR1 is SGHAT and CDR2 is FQNNGV. V was clipped by 3 bases and J by 4 bases, with 15 bases between them. The CDR3 has 15 amino acids.

The V call is TRBV7-8, the J call TRBJ2-7, with no clear D. The CDR3 runs 13 residues. Per the germline V gene, CDR1 is SGHVS and CDR2 is FQNEAQ. Between the trimmed V and J ends, which lost 1 base and 3 bases, there was a span of 7 bases. In nucleotides, the CDR3 is TGTGCCAGCAGCTTAGAGTTAAACTACGAGCAGTACTTC. Translation: CASSLELNYEQYF.

The chain recombines TRBV7-6 with TRBJ2-1; the match to TRBD2 covers 13 bases. The germline V gene has CDR1 SGHVS and CDR2 FNYEAQ. J lost 9 bases, V lost 1 base, and 3 bases had no gene match. The CDR3 sequence is 15 residues long. The CDR3 DNA is TGTGCCAGCAGCTTAGTGACTAGCGGGAGGTTTGAGCAGTTCTTC. It yields the protein CASSLVTSGRFEQFF.

This chain joins TRBV6-5 and TRBJ2-7, with D possibly called TRBD1 or TRBD2 (5 bases each). Trimming pared 2 bases from V and 7 bases from J, leaving 21 bases between. CDR3 size: 16 residues. Germline V gene sequence: CDR1 MNHEY, CDR2 SVGAGI. The CDR3 loop is CASSYKAGTPIGEQYF. In DNA, the CDR3 is TGTGCCAGCAGTTACAAGGCAGGGACGCCGATAGGTGAGCAGTACTTC.

V and J are TRBV27 and TRBJ2-5; 8 nucleotides line up with TRBD1. V was clipped by 6 bases and J by 2 bases; unmatched bases: 5. The V gene's germline CDR1 is MNHEY and CDR2 SMNVEV (reference sequence). This CDR3 region has 14 residues. The CDR3 DNA reads as TGTGCCAGCAGCGATTACAGGGGGCAAGAGACCCAGTACTTC. It yields the protein CASSDYRGQETQYF.

This clone has just one count. The V and J genes are TRBV6-4 and TRBJ2-1; D perhaps matches TRBD1 (5 bases). The V gene lost 3 bases and the J gene lost 4 bases, with 13 bases spanning the gap. Per germline, CDR1 MRHNA and CDR2 SNTAGT. The CDR3 runs to 15 residues. The CDR3 reads CASSESDREYNEQFF. The CDR3, as DNA: TGTGCCAGCAGTGAAAGCGACAGAGAATACAATGAGCAGTTCTTC.

The V call is TRBV7-2, the J call TRBJ1-4; TRBD1 agrees at 7 bases. The CDR3 loop spans 16 amino acids. CDR1 is SGHTA, CDR2 FQGNSA, per germline. V was pared by 0 bases and J by 8 bases, with 9 bases of the junction left unmatched. CDR3: CASSLASGTDLEKLFF. The CDR3, as DNA: TGTGCCAGCAGCTTAGCCTCCGGGACAGATTTGGAAAAACTGTTTTTT.

V and J are TRBV27 and TRBJ2-7, with no clear D. V lost 4 bases and J lost 0, with 10 bases in between. The CDR3 spans 14 residues. Germline V lookup: CDR1 MNHEY, CDR2 SMNVEV (reference sequence). The CDR3 reads CASSSTGYSYEQYF. As DNA, the CDR3 is TGTGCCAGCAGTTCAACGGGTTACTCCTACGAGCAGTACTTC.

A note on this clone: Other nucleotide sequences from this sample produce the same CDR3. This sequence joins TRBV11-3 and TRBJ1-5; no reliable D call. The CDR3 contains 13 residues. Germline V lookup: CDR1 SGHNT, CDR2 YENEEA. V lost 2 bases and J lost 2, with 4 bases in between. CDR3 amino acids: CASSLTGNQPQHF. CDR3 coding DNA: TGTGCCAGCAGCTTAACAGGCAATCAGCCCCAGCATTTT.